These 21 T cell receptor beta chains were sequenced from one sample in a study of blood T cell repertoires in COVID-19. Method: immunoSEQ multiplex PCR; TCRdb's copy keeps in-frame clones and lacks some. The data hold approximately 330,000 clones, with nearly 90% observed a single time. Sequenced sample: PBMCs or T cells enriched from blood (not recorded which). The receptor source for this set is a young woman who had recovered from COVID-19.

V is TRBV6-6 and J is TRBJ1-5; TRBD1 matches 10 bases. Germline V CDR1 and CDR2: MNHNY, SVGAGI (reference sequence). The CDR3 has 15 amino acids. The V gene end was trimmed by 5 bases and the J gene end by 4 bases; junction bases not matched to a gene: 5. CDR3 residues: CASSDWTGGNQPQHF. CDR3 nucleotide sequence: TGTGCCAGCAGTGACTGGACAGGGGGAAATCAGCCCCAGCATTTT.

The chain carries TRBV4-3 and TRBJ1-2; 11 bases are shared with TRBD1. Germline-derived CDR1 and CDR2 are LGHNA and YSLEER. The V gene end was trimmed by 4 bases and the J gene end by 4 bases; junction bases not matched to a gene: 8. The CDR3 is 16 residues long. DNA of the CDR3: TGCGCCAGCAGCCCCCGGCTGGGGACAGGGGGCTATGGCTACACCTTC. This translates into CASSPRLGTGGYGYTF.

V is TRBV7-2 and J is TRBJ2-1; D uncertain. This CDR3 has 13 residues. Germline V gives CDR1 SGHTA, CDR2 FQGNSA. Trimming removed 5 bases at V and 10 bases at J, with 15 bases between. CDR3 nucleotide sequence: TGTGCCAGCAGCCTCCCGCAGATGCAAGAGCAGTTCTTC. Encoded protein: CASSLPQMQEQFF.

The chain links TRBV5-4 to TRBJ1-6; D call uncertain. The V gene lost 2 bases and the J gene lost 9 bases, with 6 bases spanning the gap. The germline gives CDR1 SGHNT, CDR2 YYREEE (reference sequence). This CDR3 has 12 amino acids. The CDR3 reads CASSFPGSPLHF. CDR3 bases: TGTGCCAGCAGCTTTCCGGGTTCACCCCTCCACTTT. Full variable domain (outside the CDR3, taken from reference TRBV5-4 and TRBJ1-6): ETGVTQSPTHLIKTRGQQVTLRCSSQSGHNTVSWYQQALGQGPQFIFQYYREEENGRGNFPPRFSGLQFPNYSSELNVNALELDDSALYLCASSFPGSPLHFGNGTRLTVT.

The V and J genes are TRBV5-6 and TRBJ1-2; TRBD1 matches 7 bases. Germline V gene lookup returns CDR1 SGHDT and CDR2 YYEEEE. The CDR3 has 13 amino acids. The trim removed 2 bases at V and 6 bases at J, leaving 4 bases unmatched. The CDR3 is CASSFGTVDGYTF. CDR3 sequence (DNA): TGTGCCAGCAGCTTCGGGACAGTGGATGGCTACACCTTC.

The chain employs TRBV29-1 and TRBJ2-3, with D hard to call. This CDR3 is built from 13 residues. The V gene's germline CDR1 is SQVTM and CDR2 ANQGSEA. Trimming removed 4 bases at V and 3 bases at J, with 11 bases between. DNA of the CDR3: TGCAGCGTTGTGTTAGATGCTACAGATACGCAGTATTTT. This translates into CSVVLDATDTQYF.

The chain carries TRBV28 and TRBJ1-2; D unresolved. Between the trimmed V and J ends, which lost 5 bases and 4 bases, there was a span of 17 bases. Germline CDR1 is MDHEN and CDR2 is SYDVKM. This CDR3 is 15 amino acids long. As DNA, the CDR3 is TGTGCCAGCAGTACGGGGATTCCCCCTCCCTATGGCTACACCTTC. Translated, it gives CASSTGIPPPYGYTF.

DNA of the CDR3: TGTGCCAGCAGCCCGCTAGCGGGAGGGTCTTTCTACGAGCAGTACTTC. Translation: CASSPLAGGSFYEQYF. The chain couples TRBV3-1 (or the pseudogene TRBV3-2) to TRBJ2-7; TRBD2 agrees at 12 bases. CDR1 LGHDT and CDR2 YNNKEL come from the germline V gene (reference sequence). The junction had 7 bases not matched to a gene; V was cut back by 4 bases and J by 3 bases. The CDR3 extends over 16 amino acids.

In its sample, this clone was seen a few times. The chain recombines TRBV5-1 with TRBJ2-7; perhaps TRBD1 as D (5 bases). Germline V lookup: CDR1 SGHRS, CDR2 YFSETQ. The CDR3 length is 12 residues. V lost 4 bases and J lost 4, with 9 bases in between. The CDR3 DNA reads TGCGCCAGCAGCCTTACAGGTTACGAGCAGTACTTC. Encoded protein: CASSLTGYEQYF.

This clone was observed once. The chain carries TRBV6-6 and TRBJ1-1; 9 positions match TRBD1. The CDR3 has 14 amino acids. Trimming removed 5 bases from V and 2 bases from J; junction bases left unmatched: 3. Germline CDR1 is MNHNY and CDR2 is SVGAGI (reference sequence). Here the CDR3 reads CASSTGGANTEAFF. CDR3 nucleotides: TGTGCCAGCAGTACAGGGGGCGCTAACACTGAAGCTTTCTTT.

This clone has just one count. V usage is TRBV20-1 and J usage is TRBJ1-6, with 7 bases aligning to TRBD1. Germline V gives CDR1 DFQATT, CDR2 SNEGSKA (reference sequence). The CDR3 extends over 15 amino acids. With V trimmed by 3 bases and J by 7 bases, 9 bases remained unmatched. The CDR3 sequence: CSASRSGQVNSPLHF. The CDR3 DNA reads as TGCAGTGCTAGTAGAAGCGGACAGGTCAATTCACCCCTCCACTTT.

V gene TRBV9 combines with J gene TRBJ2-3; 7 bases match TRBD2. Germline values: CDR1 SGDLS, CDR2 YYNGEE. There are 16 residues in the CDR3. J was trimmed by 2 bases and V by 0 bases; bases with no gene match: 6. As DNA, the CDR3 is TGTGCCAGCAGCGTAGGGCCTAGCGGTACCACAGATACGCAGTATTTT. This gives the protein CASSVGPSGTTDTQYF.

The V gene is TRBV28, the J gene TRBJ1-1; D might be TRBD1 (5 bases). The CDR3 has 15 amino acids. Trimming left V 8 bases short and J 5 bases short, with 21 bases between. Germline-derived CDR1 and CDR2 are MDHEN and SYDVKM. CDR3 amino acids: CASPPVRDVGTEAFF. The CDR3 nucleotides are TGTGCCAGCCCCCCTGTGCGGGACGTCGGGACTGAAGCTTTCTTT.

This rearrangement joins TRBV7-9 to TRBJ2-3; 9 nucleotides match TRBD2. The V gene's germline CDR1 is SEHNR and CDR2 FQNEAQ (reference sequence). V shed 1 base and J 6 bases; nucleotides not matched to a gene: 2. The CDR3 length is 14 residues. CDR3 residues: CASSLGTSADTQYF. CDR3 coding DNA: TGTGCCAGCAGCTTAGGGACTAGCGCGGATACGCAGTATTTT. The whole variable domain, remainder taken from reference TRBV7-9 and TRBJ2-3, is DTGVSQNPRHKITKRGQNVTFRCDPISEHNRLYWYRQTLGQGPEFLTYFQNEAQLEKSRLLSDRFSAERPKGSFSTLEIQRTEQGDSAMYLCASSLGTSADTQYFGPGTRLTVL.

The J gene is TRBJ2-2, the V gene TRBV18, with D unresolved. This CDR3 is 14 amino acids long. Germline CDR1 is KGHSH and CDR2 is LQKENI. With 2 bases removed from V and 3 bases from J, the gap between germline ends came to 7 bases. The CDR3 spells CASSPGEYTGELFF. In DNA, the CDR3 is TGTGCCAGCTCACCAGGAGAATACACCGGGGAGCTGTTTTTT.

CDR3 sequence (DNA): TGTGCCAGTAAACTAGACAGGGGGTTAGGGGCCTACAATGAGCAGTTCTTC. Amino acid sequence: CASKLDRGLGAYNEQFF. This chain connects TRBV19 to TRBJ2-1, with 9 positions matching TRBD1. Unmatched junction bases numbered 12, after V lost 7 bases and J lost 2 bases. Germline CDR1 reads LNHDA; CDR2 reads SQIVND (reference sequence). This CDR3 is 17 amino acids long.

This sequence joins TRBV21-1 and TRBJ2-5; the table's TRBD1 call for D was not verified on the DNA. TRBV21-1 has pseudogene status. CDR3 length equals 15 residues. DNA for the CDR3: TGTGCCAGCAGGACGACAGGGGATTTACAAGAGACCCAGTACTTC. Its translation: CASRTTGDLQETQYF.

The chain joins TRBV9 to TRBJ2-1; TRBD2 matches 8 bases. Germline trimming cut 5 bases from V and 10 bases from J; bases unmatched to any gene: 14. CDR3 length: 15 residues. CDR1 is SGDLS and CDR2 is YYNGEE in the germline V gene. As DNA, the CDR3 is TGTGCCAGCAGTGACGGGACTAGACTCCTCCCAGAGCAGTTCTTC. Its translation is CASSDGTRLLPEQFF.

The rearrangement joins TRBV5-4 to TRBJ2-7; 9 positions match TRBD1. The CDR3 runs to 17 residues. The ends lost 0 bases at V and 4 bases at J; junction bases unmatched: 11. Germline V CDR1 and CDR2: SGHNT, YYREEE (reference sequence). The CDR3 loop reads CASSLGRMGQGRYEQYF. In nucleotides, the CDR3 is TGTGCCAGCAGCTTGGGGCGAATGGGACAGGGTCGATACGAGCAGTACTTC.

The chain joins TRBV7-2 to TRBJ2-7; 12 bases align to TRBD2. The CDR3 contains 15 residues. Germline CDR1 SGHTA, CDR2 FQGNSA. The ends lost 5 bases at V and 5 bases at J; junction bases unmatched: 7. The CDR3 loop is CASSMPSGRVNEQYF. For the CDR3, the DNA is TGTGCCAGCAGCATGCCTAGCGGGAGGGTTAACGAGCAGTACTTC.

V is TRBV29-1 and J is TRBJ2-7; 9 bases match TRBD2. CDR1 SQVTM and CDR2 ANQGSEA come from the germline V gene. The CDR3 contains 14 residues. V trimming: 2 bases; J trimming: 2 bases; junction bases outside the gene matches: 4. The CDR3 DNA sequence: TGCAGCGTTGAACTAGCGGGGAGGGCCTACGAGCAGTACTTC. This sequence encodes CSVELAGRAYEQYF.